This entry lists 26 T cell receptor beta chains sequenced from one sample in a study of cytomegalovirus exposure and HLA in healthy donors. The PCR had 60 Vbeta and 13 Jbeta primers. Method: immunoSEQ multiplex PCR; TCRdb's copy keeps in-frame clones and lacks some. This sample has 150,000 to 200,000 clones, with about 80% found just once. What was sequenced was PBMCs. These receptors came from a woman in her twenties or thirties in good health and CMV-seronegative.

This chain links TRBV6-1 with TRBJ1-1; D perhaps matches TRBD1 (6 bases). V lost 7 bases to trimming and J lost 3 bases, with 12 bases between them. The CDR3 is made up of 13 amino acids. Germline-derived CDR1 and CDR2 are MNHNS and SASEGT. The CDR3 spells CASKQGWDTEAFF. The CDR3 nucleotides read TGTGCCAGCAAACAGGGATGGGACACTGAAGCTTTCTTT.

This clone was counted a few times. This sequence joins TRBV27 and TRBJ2-7, with 7 bases identical to TRBD1. The germline V gene has CDR1 MNHEY and CDR2 SMNVEV (reference sequence). The CDR3 consists of 15 residues. Trimming cost V 2 bases and J 4 bases; bases outside gene matches: 8. The CDR3 is CASSLIGTDDYEQYF. The CDR3 DNA is TGTGCCAGCAGTTTAATCGGGACAGATGATTACGAGCAGTACTTC.

This chain connects TRBV6-6 to TRBJ1-3; no firm D call. The CDR3 runs to 16 residues. The V gene lost 0 bases and the J gene lost 8 bases, with 17 bases spanning the gap. CDR1 is MNHNY and CDR2 is SVGAGI in the germline V gene (reference sequence). CDR3 protein: CASSYSARAGLDTIYF. The CDR3 DNA sequence: TGTGCCAGCAGTTACTCAGCTCGGGCAGGACTGGACACCATATATTTT.

The CDR3 DNA reads as TGCGCCAGCAGCTTGGCGGTACCCGCGACAGCCGGAACCTACGAGCAGTACTTC. Amino acid sequence: CASSLAVPATAGTYEQYF. This rearrangement joins TRBV5-1 to TRBJ2-7, with D possibly TRBD1 on 5 matching bases. The CDR3 spans 18 residues. Germline V CDR1 and CDR2: SGHRS, YFSETQ. Trimming cost V 0 bases and J 2 bases, with 21 bases left between them.

The chain is built from TRBV7-3 and TRBJ2-5; TRBD2 agrees at 14 bases. The CDR3 runs to 16 residues. Germline CDR1 reads SGHTA; CDR2 reads FQGTGA. J gave up 3 bases and V 5 bases, and 5 bases lay outside the gene matches. CDR3 sequence: CASSPRTSGGKETQYF. The CDR3 region has the DNA TGTGCCAGCAGCCCACGGACTAGCGGGGGGAAAGAGACCCAGTACTTC.

The chain joins TRBV4-1 to TRBJ2-2, with 8 bases fitting TRBD2. This CDR3 has 16 amino acids. V lost 7 bases, J lost 5 bases, and 12 bases stayed unmatched. Germline V gene lookup returns CDR1 MGHRA and CDR2 YSYEKL. The CDR3 loop is CASTLSFGGGTGELFF. In DNA form, the CDR3 reads TGCGCCAGCACCCTCTCCTTTGGCGGGGGGACCGGGGAGCTGTTTTTT.

This clone was seen just once. This sequence joins TRBV14 and TRBJ2-2, with 7 bases matching TRBD1. CDR3 length equals 16 residues. Trimming at V came to 3 bases and at J to 6 bases, leaving 10 bases not matched to a gene. CDR1 is SGHDN, CDR2 FVKESK, per germline. The CDR3, as DNA: TGTGCCAGCAGCCACTACAGGGGTTCGATGGCCGGGGAGCTGTTTTTT. Translation: CASSHYRGSMAGELFF.

A few counts support this clone. This chain joins TRBV6-4 and TRBJ1-1; 11 positions match TRBD1. The germline CDR1 and CDR2 sequences are MRHNA and SNTAGT. CDR3 length equals 17 residues. V was clipped by 2 bases and J by 0 bases; unmatched bases: 5. The chain's CDR3 is CASSDRDRGAMNTEAFF. The CDR3 region has the DNA TGTGCCAGCAGTGACCGGGACAGGGGGGCTATGAACACTGAAGCTTTCTTT.

DNA for the CDR3: TGTGCCAGCAGTGAAGAAGTATGGGGGGGATTGGGTGGCTACACCTTC. This codes for CASSEEVWGGLGGYTF. The genes are TRBV6-1 and TRBJ1-2, with D maybe TRBD1 (5 bases). Deletions cut 1 base from V and 7 bases from J, with 19 bases between. This CDR3 region has 16 residues. CDR1 and CDR2 (germline): MNHNS, SASEGT.

The V gene is TRBV28, the J gene TRBJ1-1; D unclear. The CDR3 extends over 12 amino acids. Trimming took 6 bases from V and 0 from J, leaving 5 bases between them. Germline values: CDR1 MDHEN, CDR2 SYDVKM. This CDR3 reads CASREVNTEAFF. As DNA, the CDR3 is TGTGCCAGCAGGGAGGTGAACACTGAAGCTTTCTTT. Supplemented by reference TRBV28 and TRBJ1-1, the full variable domain reads DVKVTQSSRYLVKRTGEKVFLECVQDMDHENMFWYRQDPGLGLRLIYFSYDVKMKEKGDIPEGYSVSREKKERFSLILESASTNQTSMYLCASREVNTEAFFGQGTRLTVV.

Points on this clone: A read error may produce the germline difference seen at one junction end. The chain employs TRBV7-7 and TRBJ2-5; 9 nucleotides align to TRBD1. The CDR3 consists of 14 residues. Per the germline V gene, CDR1 is SSHAT and CDR2 is FNYEAQ (reference sequence). The CDR3 sequence: CASSSDRGGETQYF. DNA of the CDR3: TGTGCTAGCAGCTCGGACAGGGGTGGGGAGACCCAGTACTTC.

V usage is TRBV10-3 and J usage is TRBJ2-3, with 13 positions matching TRBD2. J was trimmed by 0 bases and V by 6 bases; bases with no gene match: 6. Germline CDR1 reads ENHRY; CDR2 reads SYGVKD. The CDR3 runs 17 residues. The CDR3 here is CAIRPGTSGTSTDTQYF. For the CDR3, the DNA is TGTGCCATCAGACCCGGGACTAGCGGGACTAGCACAGATACGCAGTATTTT.

The genes are TRBV15 and TRBJ2-7; possibly TRBD2 for D (6 bases). V shed 3 bases and J shed 1 base, with 19 bases lying between them. The CDR3 sequence is 17 residues long. Germline CDR1 LNHNV, CDR2 YYDKDF (reference sequence). CDR3 protein: CATSSTGLSISSYEQYF. The CDR3 DNA reads TGTGCCACCAGCAGCACGGGACTTTCCATATCTTCCTACGAGCAGTACTTC.

The J gene is TRBJ2-7, the V gene TRBV4-2; maybe TRBD2 (5 bases). Germline V gives CDR1 LGHNA, CDR2 YNFKEQ. The CDR3 spans 15 residues. V was clipped by 0 bases and J by 1 base, with 10 bases between them. For the CDR3, the DNA is TGTGCCAGCAGCCAAGAGTCGACGGGGTCCTACGAGCAGTACTTC. This translates into CASSQESTGSYEQYF.

This chain connects TRBV11-2 to TRBJ2-3, with TRBD2 matching 8 bases. The CDR3 sequence is 15 residues long. Per germline, CDR1 SGHAT and CDR2 FQNNGV. Losses at the gene ends were 5 bases for V and 2 bases for J; bases not matched to a gene: 6. CDR3 amino acids: CASSASGGNTDTQYF. CDR3 sequence (DNA): TGTGCCAGCAGCGCGAGCGGGGGCAACACAGATACGCAGTATTTT. Based on the CDR3 plus reference TRBV11-2 and TRBJ2-3, the full variable domain is EAGVAQSPRYKIIEKRQSVAFWCNPISGHATLYWYQQILGQGPKLLIQFQNNGVVDDSQLPKDRFSAERLKGVDSTLKIQPAKLEDSAVYLCASSASGGNTDTQYFGPGTRLTVL.

The rearrangement uses TRBV10-1 and TRBJ1-1; no clear D. The CDR3 has 14 residues. The V gene lost 4 bases and the J gene lost 4 bases, with 13 bases spanning the gap. CDR1 is WNHNN, CDR2 SYGVQD, per germline (reference sequence). CDR3 coding DNA: TGCGCCAGCAGTGCGCTTCTGGGCCTCACTGAAGCTTTCTTT. Its translation is CASSALLGLTEAFF.

This clone has a handful of counts. The chain employs TRBV4-1 and TRBJ1-2; D perhaps matches TRBD1 (6 bases). Germline CDR1 is MGHRA and CDR2 is YSYEKL. This CDR3 is 15 amino acids long. V gave up 1 base and J gave up 4 bases, with 13 bases separating them. The CDR3 nucleotides read TGCGCCAGCAGCCAAGCAGGGGTAAGGAGCTATGGCTACACCTTC. Its protein product is CASSQAGVRSYGYTF.

The V call is TRBV18, the J call TRBJ2-3, with 9 positions matching TRBD1. Trimming removed 4 bases from V and 2 bases from J; junction bases left unmatched: 4. This CDR3 region has 15 residues. Germline CDR1 KGHSH, CDR2 LQKENI. The CDR3 sequence: CASSHRTGATDTQYF. Written as DNA, the CDR3 is TGTGCCAGCTCACACAGGACAGGGGCCACAGATACGCAGTATTTT.

Only a few counts were recorded for this clone. The genes are TRBV5-1 and TRBJ2-6, with D perhaps matching TRBD2 (6 bases). The germline V gene encodes CDR1 SGHRS and CDR2 YFSETQ. This CDR3 has 15 residues. The V end lost 7 bases, the J end lost 4 bases, and 15 bases lay between the germline ends. The CDR3 DNA reads TGCGCCAGCGCCCTTGGGGGGAACGGGGCCAACGTCCTGACTTTC. Translating it yields CASALGGNGANVLTF.

V gene TRBV7-3 combines with J gene TRBJ2-6; unclear D gene. This CDR3 has 17 amino acids. CDR1 is SGHTA and CDR2 is FQGTGA in the germline V gene. V dropped 5 bases and J dropped 0 bases, with 14 bases sitting between them. CDR3 amino acids: CASSPYAFSSGANVLTF. The CDR3 nucleotides are TGTGCCAGCAGCCCCTACGCTTTTAGCTCTGGGGCCAACGTCCTGACTTTC. The variable domain in full, with the rest retrieved from reference TRBV7-3 and TRBJ2-6, is GAGVSQTPSNKVTEKGKYVELRCDPISGHTALYWYRQSLGQGPEFLIYFQGTGAADDSGLPNDRFFAVRPEGSVSTLKIQRTERGDSAVYLCASSPYAFSSGANVLTFGAGSRLTVL.

CDR3 sequence (DNA): TGCGCCAGCAGCCAAGATCAGGGAATTTCATGGTATGGCTACACCTTC. Translating gives CASSQDQGISWYGYTF. This chain connects TRBV4-3 to TRBJ1-2; weak D call: TRBD1 (5 bases). V lost 0 bases to trimming and J lost 5 bases, with 16 bases between them. This CDR3 has 16 residues. Germline CDR1 reads LGHNA; CDR2 reads YSLEER.

DNA for the CDR3: TGTGCCAGCAGCAGATTCCAGGTATCTGAAGCTTTCTTT. This codes for CASSRFQVSEAFF. The chain uses TRBV7-9 and TRBJ1-1; no reliable D call. This CDR3 contains 13 residues. The V gene lost 5 bases and the J gene lost 6 bases, with 13 bases spanning the gap. The V gene's germline CDR1 is SEHNR and CDR2 FQNEAQ (reference sequence). Based on the CDR3 plus reference TRBV7-9 and TRBJ1-1, the full variable domain is DTGVSQNPRHKITKRGQNVTFRCDPISEHNRLYWYRQTLGQGPEFLTYFQNEAQLEKSRLLSDRFSAERPKGSFSTLEIQRTEQGDSAMYLCASSRFQVSEAFFGQGTRLTVV.

This clone was observed a handful of times. V usage is TRBV9 and J usage is TRBJ2-7; D possibly corresponds to TRBD2 (5 bases). Germline assignment: CDR1 SGDLS and CDR2 YYNGEE. V lost 0 bases to trimming and J lost 2 bases, with 15 bases between them. This CDR3 is built from 16 residues. Written as DNA, the CDR3 is TGTGCCAGCAGCGTAGACCCCCTGGGGAGCGCCTACGAGCAGTACTTC. Its protein is CASSVDPLGSAYEQYF.

The chain couples TRBV4-2 to TRBJ2-3; the match to TRBD1 covers 10 bases. The V segment lost 1 base and the J segment 0 bases; nucleotides outside the gene matches: 1. CDR3 size: 16 residues. From germline, CDR1 is LGHNA and CDR2 YNFKEQ. In DNA, the CDR3 is TGTGCCAGCAGCCAAGTGGACAGGGGGAGCACAGATACGCAGTATTTT. It yields the protein CASSQVDRGSTDTQYF.

The chain is built from TRBV4-1 and TRBJ2-2; D is possibly TRBD1 (6 bases). The V end lost 0 bases, the J end lost 1 base, and 9 bases lay between the germline ends. The CDR3 contains 16 residues. Germline CDR1 is MGHRA and CDR2 is YSYEKL. As DNA, the CDR3 is TGCGCCAGCAGCCAAGAGGGACACTTGAACACCGGGGAGCTGTTTTTT. Residues: CASSQEGHLNTGELFF.

The V gene is TRBV6-5, the J gene TRBJ2-6, with 7 nucleotides matching TRBD1. Germline values: CDR1 MNHEY, CDR2 SVGAGI. CDR3 length: 14 amino acids. Germline trimming cut 6 bases from V and 4 bases from J; bases unmatched to any gene: 3. The CDR3 DNA reads TGTGCCAGCAGACAGGGGAGCGGGGCCAACGTCCTGACTTTC. Its translation is CASRQGSGANVLTF.